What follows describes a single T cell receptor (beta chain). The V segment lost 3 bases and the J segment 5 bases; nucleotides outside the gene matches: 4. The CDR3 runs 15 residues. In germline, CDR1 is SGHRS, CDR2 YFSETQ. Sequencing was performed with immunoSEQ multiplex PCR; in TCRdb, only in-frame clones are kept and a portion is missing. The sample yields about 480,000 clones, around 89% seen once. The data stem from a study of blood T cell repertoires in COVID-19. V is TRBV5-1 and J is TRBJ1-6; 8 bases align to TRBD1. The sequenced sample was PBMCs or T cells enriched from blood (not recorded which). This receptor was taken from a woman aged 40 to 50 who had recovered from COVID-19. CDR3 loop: CASSSTGANNSPLHF. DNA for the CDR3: TGCGCCAGCAGCTCGACAGGGGCCAATAATTCACCCCTCCACTTT.